Below, 28 T cell receptor beta chains from the same sample are listed, as sequenced in a study of shared clonotypes between healthy human individuals (dated by TCRdb to 2018 to 2020). The library was made by the immunoSEQ multiplex PCR assay. Sourced from immuneACCESS, this table was stored by TCRdb with only in-frame sequences that have V and J called. A share of the clones is absent; for the studies checked, an unresolved V gene accounts for under half, and the remainder has no known explanation. The sample profile shows a few hundred thousand clones; roughly 95% of them were found once. The ten largest account for 0.09% to 0.13% of the sample. For the CD8 naive samples, CD45RO-negative cells were positively selected for CCR7, yielding a CD45RA+CCR7+ population from which TemRA cells were excluded. The sequenced material came from naive CD8+ T cells sorted from blood. The cell subset or site label on this specimen signifies: CD45RA+CCR7+. These receptors were collected from a woman aged 30 to 39 in good health.

The J gene is TRBJ1-2, the V gene TRBV20-1; D remains unclear. This CDR3 is built from 11 residues. The V gene's germline CDR1 is DFQATT and CDR2 SNEGSKA (reference sequence). The ends were cut back, 2 bases at V and 5 bases at J, with 6 bases in the middle. The CDR3 loop reads CSARHAYGYTF. The CDR3 region has the DNA TGCAGTGCTAGACACGCGTATGGCTACACCTTC.

The rearrangement uses TRBV9 and TRBJ2-7; D perhaps matches TRBD2 (7 bases). The CDR3 contains 16 residues. CDR1 SGDLS and CDR2 YYNGEE come from the germline V gene. Trimming removed 3 bases at V and 3 bases at J, with 19 bases between. The CDR3 loop reads CASSAWEGEGLYEQYF. For the CDR3, the DNA is TGTGCCAGCAGCGCCTGGGAGGGGGAGGGACTCTACGAGCAGTACTTC.

The chain joins TRBV5-6 to TRBJ1-5; D gene unclear. V shed 0 bases and J shed 2 bases, with 12 bases lying between them. The CDR3 contains 16 residues. The germline CDR1 and CDR2 sequences are SGHDT and YYEEEE. CDR3 protein: CASSLGGRYGNQPQHF. CDR3 nucleotide sequence: TGTGCCAGCAGCTTGGGAGGGAGGTACGGCAATCAGCCCCAGCATTTT.

The CDR3 sequence is CASSHVWKMNTEAFF. DNA for the CDR3: TGTGCCAGCAGCCACGTTTGGAAAATGAACACTGAAGCTTTCTTT. V usage is TRBV11-2 and J usage is TRBJ1-1, with no clear D. Deletions cut 5 bases from V and 0 bases from J, with 13 bases between. There are 15 residues in the CDR3. Germline assignment: CDR1 SGHAT and CDR2 FQNNGV.

V and J are TRBV7-2 and TRBJ2-1, with 13 bases lining up with TRBD2. V gave up 3 bases and J gave up 9 bases; unmatched junction bases: 11. CDR1 SGHTA and CDR2 FQGNSA come from the germline V gene. This CDR3 region has 17 residues. The CDR3 coding sequence is TGTGCCAGCAGCTTCCTAAGGACTAGCGGGAGTTCGGGTGAGCAGTTCTTC. Translated, it gives CASSFLRTSGSSGEQFF. Full variable domain (missing parts from reference TRBV7-2 and TRBJ2-1): GAGVSQSPSNKVTEKGKDVELRCDPISGHTALYWYRQSLGQGLEFLIYFQGNSAPDKSGLPSDRFSAERTGGSVSTLTIQRTQQEDSAVYLCASSFLRTSGSSGEQFFGPGTRLTVL.

This chain joins TRBV9 and TRBJ2-7, with D unclear. In germline, CDR1 is SGDLS, CDR2 YYNGEE. The CDR3 length is 14 residues. Between the trimmed V and J ends, which lost 0 bases and 3 bases, there was a span of 10 bases. CDR3 sequence: CASSVGGSDYEQYF. CDR3 DNA sequence: TGTGCCAGCAGCGTAGGGGGTTCGGACTACGAGCAGTACTTC.

V usage is TRBV1 and J usage is TRBJ2-1. TRBV1 is labeled a pseudogene. The CDR3 totals 16 residues. The CDR3 region has the DNA TGCACCAGCATACCACAGCCGGACCCGGCCTACAATGAGCAGTTCTTC. It yields the protein CTSIPQPDPAYNEQFF.

The chain is built from TRBV29-1 and TRBJ1-1, with TRBD1 matching over 7 bases. CDR3 length equals 15 residues. V dropped 8 bases and J dropped 3; count of bases not matched to a gene: 15. Germline CDR1 reads SQVTM; CDR2 reads ANQGSEA. The CDR3 loop reads CSSGGATGEYTEAFF. In DNA, the CDR3 is TGCAGCTCGGGGGGGGCAACAGGGGAGTACACTGAAGCTTTCTTT.

V gene TRBV2 combines with J gene TRBJ2-3, with TRBD2 identical over 7 bases. Germline CDR1 SNHLY, CDR2 FYNNEI. The junction had 11 bases not matched to a gene; V was cut back by 7 bases and J by 7 bases. The CDR3 contains 14 residues. The chain's CDR3 is CASTDGRLDNTQYF. CDR3 DNA: TGTGCCAGCACGGACGGGAGGCTTGATAATACGCAGTATTTT. Using reference TRBV2 and TRBJ2-3 for the parts outside the CDR3, the full variable domain is EPEVTQTPSHQVTQMGQEVILRCVPISNHLYFYWYRQILGQKVEFLVSFYNNEISEKSEIFDDQFSVERPDGSNFTLKIRSTKLEDSAMYFCASTDGRLDNTQYFGPGTRLTVL.

V gene TRBV27 combines with J gene TRBJ2-2; D is possibly TRBD1 (5 bases). The germline V gene encodes CDR1 MNHEY and CDR2 SMNVEV (reference sequence). The V end was cut by 5 bases, the J end by 6 bases, with 10 bases between. The CDR3 spans 13 residues. The CDR3: CASSIIRAGELFF. The DNA for the CDR3 is TGTGCCAGCAGTATAATCAGGGCCGGGGAGCTGTTTTTT.

The chain couples TRBV5-1 to TRBJ1-3, with TRBD1 matching over 8 bases. Germline-derived CDR1 and CDR2 are SGHRS and YFSETQ. This CDR3 spans 15 amino acids. Trimming removed 0 bases from V and 3 bases from J; junction bases left unmatched: 2. CDR3 sequence (DNA): TGCGCCAGCAGCTTGGACAGGGGGGATGGAAACACCATATATTTT. Translated: CASSLDRGDGNTIYF. Together with reference TRBV5-1 and TRBJ1-3, the CDR3 gives the full variable domain: KAGVTQTPRYLIKTRGQQVTLSCSPISGHRSVSWYQQTPGQGLQFLFEYFSETQRNKGNFPGRFSGRQFSNSRSEMNVSTLELGDSALYLCASSLDRGDGNTIYFGEGSWLTVV.

The chain employs TRBV4-1 and TRBJ2-3, with 7 bases fitting TRBD2. V dropped 1 base and J dropped 0; count of bases not matched to a gene: 7. Germline V gene data show CDR1 as MGHRA and CDR2 as YSYEKL. The CDR3 extends over 17 amino acids. The CDR3 loop is CASSQGHGGTSTDTQYF. The CDR3 DNA reads TGCGCCAGCAGCCAAGGCCACGGGGGGACTAGCACAGATACGCAGTATTTT.

This clone was seen only a few times. The J gene is TRBJ1-1, the V gene TRBV19; D not certain. CDR1 LNHDA and CDR2 SQIVND come from the germline V gene (reference sequence). This CDR3 contains 12 residues. Trimming cost V 9 bases and J 0 bases, with 8 bases left between them. CDR3 amino acids: CASTAMNTEAFF. CDR3 DNA sequence: TGTGCCAGCACAGCCATGAACACTGAAGCTTTCTTT.

This clone has a single count. The chain employs TRBV10-1 and TRBJ2-2, with D uncertain. The CDR3 is made up of 15 amino acids. The ends were cut back, 3 bases at V and 2 bases at J, with 10 bases in the middle. Germline V gene sequence: CDR1 WNHNN, CDR2 SYGVQD (reference sequence). The CDR3 region has the DNA TGCGCCAGCAGTGACCACAGAAGCAACACCGGGGAGCTGTTTTTT. It codes for CASSDHRSNTGELFF.

The chain combines TRBV2 with TRBJ2-1; possible D gene TRBD1, 5 bases. Trimming removed 4 bases at V and 0 bases at J, with 13 bases between. This CDR3 spans 16 amino acids. Per the germline V gene, CDR1 is SNHLY and CDR2 is FYNNEI. CDR3 residues: CASSAGSGSSYNEQFF. The CDR3 DNA follows: TGTGCCAGCAGTGCAGGGTCGGGTAGCTCCTACAATGAGCAGTTCTTC. The full variable domain, its missing parts supplied by reference TRBV2 and TRBJ2-1, is EPEVTQTPSHQVTQMGQEVILRCVPISNHLYFYWYRQILGQKVEFLVSFYNNEISEKSEIFDDQFSVERPDGSNFTLKIRSTKLEDSAMYFCASSAGSGSSYNEQFFGPGTRLTVL.

This clone is a singleton in its sample. This sequence joins TRBV5-6 and TRBJ1-2; 7 nucleotides agree with TRBD1. The CDR3 is 15 residues long. With 3 bases clipped from V and 8 bases from J, the junction kept 13 bases outside the gene matches. The V gene's germline CDR1 is SGHDT and CDR2 YYEEEE. This CDR3 is CASSSEMGGGRGYTF. The CDR3 nucleotides read TGTGCCAGCAGCTCCGAAATGGGAGGGGGCCGGGGCTACACCTTC.

This chain joins TRBV7-9 and TRBJ2-5; no reliable D call. The length of the CDR3 is 13 residues. V lost 5 bases to trimming and J lost 5 bases, with 12 bases between them. Germline V CDR1 and CDR2: SEHNR, FQNEAQ (reference sequence). CDR3 sequence reads: CASSPSPEETQYF. CDR3 bases: TGTGCCAGCAGCCCCTCCCCGGAGGAGACCCAGTACTTC.

The chain joins TRBV6-5 to TRBJ2-6, with D unclear. V was clipped by 5 bases and J by 0 bases, with 8 bases between them. Germline CDR1 is MNHEY and CDR2 is SVGAGI. This CDR3 spans 15 amino acids. The CDR3 is CASSATYSGANVLTF. The CDR3 coding sequence is TGTGCCAGCAGTGCGACTTACTCTGGGGCCAACGTCCTGACTTTC.

V is TRBV27 and J is TRBJ2-1; 7 bases align to TRBD1. The CDR3 covers 12 residues. The V gene end was trimmed by 6 bases and the J gene end by 8 bases; junction bases not matched to a gene: 4. CDR1 and CDR2 (germline): MNHEY, SMNVEV (reference sequence). As DNA, the CDR3 is TGTGCCAGCAGGGGGGACAGCCATGAGCAGTTCTTC. Translated: CASRGDSHEQFF.

This rearrangement joins TRBV19 to TRBJ2-7; D call uncertain. Trimming left V 2 bases short and J 3 bases short, with 17 bases between. This CDR3 region has 16 residues. Germline values: CDR1 LNHDA, CDR2 SQIVND (reference sequence). CDR3 sequence: CASSISLWPGSYEQYF. Written as DNA, the CDR3 is TGTGCCAGTAGTATAAGTCTGTGGCCGGGCAGCTACGAGCAGTACTTC.

This clone was detected only once. The chain combines TRBV7-9 with TRBJ2-1; a possible D gene is TRBD2 (6 bases). The CDR3 is made up of 14 amino acids. Trimming stripped 5 bases from V and 7 bases from J, with 15 bases between. Germline-derived CDR1 and CDR2 are SEHNR and FQNEAQ (reference sequence). The CDR3 DNA is TGTGCCAGCAGCCCCCGGGACTTCCATAATGAGCAGTTCTTC. Protein product: CASSPRDFHNEQFF.

The chain links TRBV5-4 to TRBJ2-7; 8 bases match TRBD1. With 7 bases clipped from V and 6 bases from J, the junction kept 6 bases outside the gene matches. Germline assignment: CDR1 SGHNT and CDR2 YYREEE (reference sequence). The CDR3 has 12 residues. As DNA, the CDR3 is TGTGCCAGCGGGACCACAGGGGGCGAGCAGTACTTC. This sequence encodes CASGTTGGEQYF.

The chain links TRBV7-2 to TRBJ2-3; tentatively, D is TRBD2 (5 bases). Germline V gene lookup returns CDR1 SGHTA and CDR2 FQGNSA. Between the trimmed V and J ends, which lost 1 base and 2 bases, there was a span of 10 bases. CDR3 size: 15 residues. DNA of the CDR3: TGTGCCAGCAGCTTAGTGACCGGGGACACAGATACGCAGTATTTT. Translated: CASSLVTGDTDTQYF.

The rearrangement joins TRBV7-9 to TRBJ2-7; a possible D gene is TRBD2 (6 bases). The CDR3 has 19 residues. Between the trimmed V and J ends, which lost 5 bases and 5 bases, there was a span of 31 bases. CDR1 is SEHNR and CDR2 is FQNEAQ in the germline V gene (reference sequence). The CDR3 loop reads CASSPTTNIRRAGIDEQYF. The CDR3 nucleotides are TGTGCCAGCAGCCCAACTACGAACATAAGAAGGGCGGGGATTGACGAGCAGTACTTC.

The genes are TRBV19 and TRBJ2-1; TRBD2 agrees at 13 bases. J was trimmed by 5 bases and V by 0 bases; bases with no gene match: 7. This CDR3 has 18 residues. The germline V gene has CDR1 LNHDA and CDR2 SQIVND (reference sequence). CDR3 coding DNA: TGTGCCAGTAGTATAGATAGAAGGACTAGCGGGAGACACAATGAGCAGTTCTTC. Translated, it gives CASSIDRRTSGRHNEQFF. Full variable domain (remainder filled in from reference TRBV19 and TRBJ2-1): DGGITQSPKYLFRKEGQNVTLSCEQNLNHDAMYWYRQDPGQGLRLIYYSQIVNDFQKGDIAEGYSVSREKKESFPLTVTSAQKNPTAFYLCASSIDRRTSGRHNEQFFGPGTRLTVL.

This clone appeared once. The rearrangement uses TRBV6-1 and TRBJ1-5; TRBD1 might be the D (5 bases). V lost 8 bases, J lost 1 base, and 15 bases lay in between. This CDR3 is 15 amino acids long. CDR1 is MNHNS, CDR2 SASEGT, per germline. CDR3 nucleotides: TGTGCCAGCTGCAGTGGGAGGGGCAGCAATCAGCCCCAGCATTTT. Amino acids: CASCSGRGSNQPQHF.

The chain uses TRBV15 and TRBJ2-7; no clear D gene. This CDR3 is 11 amino acids long. Germline CDR1 LNHNV, CDR2 YYDKDF (reference sequence). V shed 0 bases and J shed 5 bases, with 2 bases lying between them. The CDR3 region is CATSRDNEQYF. In nucleotides, the CDR3 is TGTGCCACCAGCAGAGATAACGAGCAGTACTTC.

This chain connects TRBV7-2 to TRBJ2-1, with TRBD2 matching over 7 bases. The V segment lost 2 bases and the J segment 2 bases; nucleotides outside the gene matches: 3. Germline V CDR1 and CDR2: SGHTA, FQGNSA. This CDR3 has 15 residues. The CDR3, as DNA: TGTGCCAGCAGCTTATTGGCGGGAGCCTACAATGAGCAGTTCTTC. It is translated as CASSLLAGAYNEQFF. The variable domain in full, completed from reference TRBV7-2 and TRBJ2-1, reads GAGVSQSPSNKVTEKGKDVELRCDPISGHTALYWYRQSLGQGLEFLIYFQGNSAPDKSGLPSDRFSAERTGGSVSTLTIQRTQQEDSAVYLCASSLLAGAYNEQFFGPGTRLTVL.